The 13 T cell receptor beta chains below all came from one sample that was sequenced in a study of early T cells in non-severe SARS-CoV-2 infection. MiXCR, run by TCRdb on the 5' RACE reads, gives a single entry per CDR3 protein. The sample lists 70,000 or so distinct CDR3 sequences, about an eighth occurring once. Sequenced sample: whole blood. The source of these receptors is an adult who was a healthcare worker with PCR-confirmed SARS-CoV-2 infection or an uninfected control (not recorded which).

This clonotype has a handful of counts. The CDR3, as DNA: TGCGCCAGCAGTGAGTACCACGAGCAGTACTTC. It translates to CASSEYHEQYF. The genes are TRBV10-2 and TRBJ2-7; D unclear. The V gene lost 1 base and the J gene lost 5 bases, with 3 bases spanning the gap. The CDR3 runs 11 residues. Germline V gives CDR1 WSHSY, CDR2 SAAADI.

This clonotype showed up many times. The chain employs TRBV7-2 and TRBJ1-5; D uncertain. Germline CDR1 is SGHTA and CDR2 is FQGNSA. V was trimmed by 1 base and J by 0 bases, leaving 4 bases between them. This CDR3 spans 14 amino acids. The CDR3 reads CASSLEYSNQPQHF. The DNA for the CDR3 is TGTGCCAGCAGCTTAGAATATAGCAATCAGCCCCAGCATTTT.

This clonotype was seen ten or more times. V is TRBV6-6 and J is TRBJ1-1; tentative D call: TRBD1 (5 bases). V dropped 5 bases and J dropped 1 base, with 11 bases sitting between them. CDR3 length equals 14 residues. Looked up from germline, CDR1 is MNHNY and CDR2 is SVGAGI (reference sequence). The CDR3 DNA reads as TGTGCCAGCAGTCTCCGGGGACCGAACACTGAAGCTTTCTTT. Protein: CASSLRGPNTEAFF.

V usage is TRBV20-1 and J usage is TRBJ1-1; D gene ambiguous. The CDR3 loop spans 13 amino acids. Germline loops: CDR1 DFQATT, CDR2 SNEGSKA (reference sequence). The V and J ends lost 5 bases and 0 bases respectively, with 10 bases between them. The CDR3 bases are TGCAGTGCTGTTAGTAGCATGAACACTGAAGCTTTCTTT. Its protein is CSAVSSMNTEAFF.

V gene TRBV28 combines with J gene TRBJ2-7, with 8 bases aligning to TRBD1. The CDR3 has 14 amino acids. CDR1 and CDR2 (germline): MDHEN, SYDVKM. J lost 3 bases, V lost 6 bases, and 7 bases had no gene match. DNA for the CDR3: TGTGCCAGCAGCCGACAGGGGAAACTCTACGAGCAGTACTTC. The encoded protein is CASSRQGKLYEQYF. Together with reference TRBV28 and TRBJ2-7, the CDR3 gives the full variable domain: DVKVTQSSRYLVKRTGEKVFLECVQDMDHENMFWYRQDPGLGLRLIYFSYDVKMKEKGDIPEGYSVSREKKERFSLILESASTNQTSMYLCASSRQGKLYEQYFGPGTRLTVT.

A few counts support this clonotype. The chain employs TRBV13 and TRBJ1-6; D is perhaps TRBD1 (5 bases). The CDR3 covers 15 residues. V shed 5 bases and J shed 5 bases, with 13 bases lying between them. CDR1 and CDR2 from the germline V gene are PRHDT and FYEKMQ (reference sequence). CDR3 region: CASSQGQGDNSPLHF. CDR3 nucleotides: TGTGCCAGCAGCCAAGGACAAGGAGATAATTCACCCCTCCACTTT.

This clonotype was seen at least ten times. The chain is built from TRBV7-2 and TRBJ2-7; D not certain. The V and J ends lost 2 bases and 3 bases respectively, with 2 bases between them. The germline gives CDR1 SGHTA, CDR2 FQGNSA. CDR3 length: 11 residues. This chain's CDR3 is CASSLFYEQYF. The CDR3 DNA reads as TGTGCCAGCAGCTTATTCTACGAGCAGTACTTC.

This clonotype came up many times. The CDR3 protein is CASSSLAGTIDEQFF. In DNA, the CDR3 is TGTGCCAGCAGTTCATTAGCGGGGACTATAGATGAGCAGTTCTTC. The chain recombines TRBV28 with TRBJ2-1; TRBD2 matches at 8 bases. The V gene's germline CDR1 is MDHEN and CDR2 SYDVKM. The CDR3 sequence is 15 residues long. V lost 4 bases to trimming and J lost 8 bases; unmatched junction nucleotides: 10.

This clonotype occurred many times. The CDR3 coding sequence is TGCAGTGTCCTCGGGGGTCGACCGGGACGGGAGGTGGGCACTGAAGCTTTCTTT. This codes for CSVLGGRPGREVGTEAFF. The V call is TRBV20-1, the J call TRBJ1-1, with D tentatively TRBD1 (5 bases). Trimming removed 7 bases at V and 4 bases at J, with 31 bases between. Germline V CDR1 and CDR2: DFQATT, SNEGSKA (reference sequence). This CDR3 has 18 amino acids.

This chain's CDR3 is CSARDPSGLAGSYEQYF. CDR3 DNA: TGCAGTGCTAGAGATCCGTCCGGACTAGCGGGCTCCTACGAGCAGTACTTC. The V call is TRBV20-1, the J call TRBJ2-7, with TRBD2 matching 11 bases. There are 17 residues in the CDR3. Per the germline V gene, CDR1 is DFQATT and CDR2 is SNEGSKA (reference sequence). Unmatched junction bases numbered 7, after V lost 0 bases and J lost 0 bases.

The chain has TRBV6-5 and TRBJ1-2, with D possibly being TRBD1 (5 bases). The germline gives CDR1 MNHEY, CDR2 SVGAGI. V dropped 2 bases and J dropped 7 bases, with 14 bases sitting between them. The CDR3 is 14 residues long. The CDR3 loop is CASSYRAGVTGYTF. The CDR3 DNA sequence: TGTGCCAGCAGTTACCGGGCGGGGGTTACTGGCTACACCTTC.

This CDR3 reads CASGRNARNQPQHF. CDR3 DNA: TGTGCCAGCGGCAGGAACGCGCGAAATCAGCCCCAGCATTTT. The genes are TRBV12-3 or TRBV12-4 and TRBJ1-5, with D unresolved. The V and J ends lost 8 bases and 4 bases respectively, with 15 bases between them. The CDR3 has 14 residues.

This clonotype was detected ten times or more. The V call is TRBV3-1, the J call TRBJ1-3; no clear D. V lost 0 bases and J lost 7, with 16 bases in between. The germline CDR1 and CDR2 sequences are LGHDT and YNNKEL (reference sequence). The CDR3 is made up of 16 amino acids. Here the CDR3 reads CASSQDWAGPENTIYF. The DNA for the CDR3 is TGTGCCAGCAGCCAAGATTGGGCAGGTCCGGAGAACACCATATATTTT.